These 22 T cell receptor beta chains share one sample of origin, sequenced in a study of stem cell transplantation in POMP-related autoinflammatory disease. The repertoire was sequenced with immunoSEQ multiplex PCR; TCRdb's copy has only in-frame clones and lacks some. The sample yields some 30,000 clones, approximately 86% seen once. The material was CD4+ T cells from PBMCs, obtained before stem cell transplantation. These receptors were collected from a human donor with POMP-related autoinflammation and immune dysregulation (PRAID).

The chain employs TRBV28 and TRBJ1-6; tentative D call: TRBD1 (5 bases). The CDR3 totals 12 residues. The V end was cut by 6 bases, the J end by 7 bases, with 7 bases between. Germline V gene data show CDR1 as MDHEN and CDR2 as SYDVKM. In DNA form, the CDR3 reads TGTGCCAGCAGGTGGGACAATTCACCCCTCCACTTT. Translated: CASRWDNSPLHF. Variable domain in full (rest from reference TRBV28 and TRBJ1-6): DVKVTQSSRYLVKRTGEKVFLECVQDMDHENMFWYRQDPGLGLRLIYFSYDVKMKEKGDIPEGYSVSREKKERFSLILESASTNQTSMYLCASRWDNSPLHFGNGTRLTVT.

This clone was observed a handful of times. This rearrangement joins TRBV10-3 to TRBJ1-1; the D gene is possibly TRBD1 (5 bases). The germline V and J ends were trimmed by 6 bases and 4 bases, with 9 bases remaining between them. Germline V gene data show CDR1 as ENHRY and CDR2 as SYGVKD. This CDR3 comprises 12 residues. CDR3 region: CAIRGVGTEAFF. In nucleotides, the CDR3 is TGTGCCATCAGGGGGGTTGGCACTGAAGCTTTCTTT.

This CDR3 is CASSYGGANYGYTF. CDR3 sequence (DNA): TGTGCCAGCAGTTACGGGGGAGCAAACTATGGCTACACCTTC. The chain is built from TRBV6-5 and TRBJ1-2; TRBD1 might be the D (5 bases). Germline V gene sequence: CDR1 MNHEY, CDR2 SVGAGI. The CDR3 covers 14 residues. V was shortened by 2 bases and J by 2 bases, with 9 bases between the two germline ends.

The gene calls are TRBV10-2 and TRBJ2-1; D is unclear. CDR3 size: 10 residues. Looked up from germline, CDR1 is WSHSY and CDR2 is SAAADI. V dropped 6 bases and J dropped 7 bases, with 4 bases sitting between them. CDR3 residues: CASRGNEQFF. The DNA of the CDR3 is TGCGCCAGCAGGGGGAATGAGCAGTTCTTC.

CDR3 coding DNA: TGCGCCAGCAGTCAACAGGGGAAAGGGAACACCGGGGAGCTGTTTTTT. As protein: CASSQQGKGNTGELFF. V usage is TRBV4-1 and J usage is TRBJ2-2; 7 nucleotides align to TRBD1. J was trimmed by 1 base and V by 6 bases; bases with no gene match: 8. The CDR3 extends over 16 amino acids. The germline V gene has CDR1 MGHRA and CDR2 YSYEKL.

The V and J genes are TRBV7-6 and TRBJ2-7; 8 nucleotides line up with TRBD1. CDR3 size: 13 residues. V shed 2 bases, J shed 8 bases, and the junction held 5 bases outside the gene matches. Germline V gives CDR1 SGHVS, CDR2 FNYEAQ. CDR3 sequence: CASSLPRQGKQYF. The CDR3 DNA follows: TGTGCCAGCAGCTTACCTCGACAGGGGAAGCAGTACTTC.

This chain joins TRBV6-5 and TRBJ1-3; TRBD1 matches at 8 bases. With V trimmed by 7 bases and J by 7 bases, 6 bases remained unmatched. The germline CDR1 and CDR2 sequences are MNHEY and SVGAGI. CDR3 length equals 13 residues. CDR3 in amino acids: CASTRTGRNTIYF. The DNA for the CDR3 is TGTGCCAGCACTCGGACAGGGAGGAACACCATATATTTT.

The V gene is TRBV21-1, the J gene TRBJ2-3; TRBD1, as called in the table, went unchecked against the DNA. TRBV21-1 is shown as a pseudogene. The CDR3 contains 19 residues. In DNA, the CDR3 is TGTGCCAGCAGCATCGACCGGGACAGGGGGCGCAAAGGATCAGATACGCAGTATTTT. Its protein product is CASSIDRDRGRKGSDTQYF.

The CDR3 nucleotides are TGTGCCAGCGAGAGGGATGAAAAACTGTTTTTT. Protein product: CASERDEKLFF. J is TRBJ1-4 and V is TRBV28, with D hard to call. Trimming cost V 8 bases and J 6 bases, with 7 bases left between them. CDR1 is MDHEN and CDR2 is SYDVKM in the germline V gene. CDR3 length: 11 residues.

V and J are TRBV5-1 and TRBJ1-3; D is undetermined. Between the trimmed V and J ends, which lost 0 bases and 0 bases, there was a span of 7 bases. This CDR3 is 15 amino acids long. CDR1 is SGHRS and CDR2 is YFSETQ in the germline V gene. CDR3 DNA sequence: TGCGCCAGCAGCTTGGCCTCCGACTCTGGAAACACCATATATTTT. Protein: CASSLASDSGNTIYF. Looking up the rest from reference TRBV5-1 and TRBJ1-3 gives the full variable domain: KAGVTQTPRYLIKTRGQQVTLSCSPISGHRSVSWYQQTPGQGLQFLFEYFSETQRNKGNFPGRFSGRQFSNSRSEMNVSTLELGDSALYLCASSLASDSGNTIYFGEGSWLTVV.

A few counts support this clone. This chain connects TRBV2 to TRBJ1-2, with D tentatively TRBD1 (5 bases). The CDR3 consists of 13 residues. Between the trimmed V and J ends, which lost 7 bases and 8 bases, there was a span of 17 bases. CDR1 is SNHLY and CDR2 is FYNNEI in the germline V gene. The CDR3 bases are TGTGCCAGCACTGGCAGGGTACTAGGAGGCTACACCTTC. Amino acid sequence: CASTGRVLGGYTF.

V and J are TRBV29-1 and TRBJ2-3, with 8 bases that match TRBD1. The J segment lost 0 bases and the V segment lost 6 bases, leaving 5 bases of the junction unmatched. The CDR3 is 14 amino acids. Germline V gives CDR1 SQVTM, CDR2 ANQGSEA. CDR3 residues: CSVAGQGSTDTQYF. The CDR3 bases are TGCAGCGTAGCCGGACAGGGAAGCACAGATACGCAGTATTTT.

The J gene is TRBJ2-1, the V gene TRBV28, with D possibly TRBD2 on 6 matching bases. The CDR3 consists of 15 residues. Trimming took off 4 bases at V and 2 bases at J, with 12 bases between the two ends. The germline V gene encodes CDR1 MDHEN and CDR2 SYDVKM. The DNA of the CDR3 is TGTGCCAGCAGTTCTCGGGGGAGCGCCTACAATGAGCAGTTCTTC. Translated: CASSSRGSAYNEQFF.

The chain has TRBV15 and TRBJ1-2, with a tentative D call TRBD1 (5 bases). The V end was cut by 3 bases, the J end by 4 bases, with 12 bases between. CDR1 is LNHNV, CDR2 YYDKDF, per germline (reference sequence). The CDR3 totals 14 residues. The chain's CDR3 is CATSRAGPLYGYTF. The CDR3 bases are TGTGCCACCAGCAGGGCAGGGCCCCTCTATGGCTACACCTTC.

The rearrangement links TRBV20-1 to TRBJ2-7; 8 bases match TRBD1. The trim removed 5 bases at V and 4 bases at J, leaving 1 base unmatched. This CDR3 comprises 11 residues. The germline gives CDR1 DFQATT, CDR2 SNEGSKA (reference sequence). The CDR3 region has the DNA TGCAGTGCTGACAGGGGTTACGAGCAGTACTTC. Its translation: CSADRGYEQYF.

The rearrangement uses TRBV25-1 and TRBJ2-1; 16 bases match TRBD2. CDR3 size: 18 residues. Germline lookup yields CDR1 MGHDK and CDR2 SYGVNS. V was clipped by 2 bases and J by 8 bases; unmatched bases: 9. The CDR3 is CASSETHGTSGRADEQFF. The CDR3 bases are TGTGCCAGCAGTGAAACACATGGGACTAGCGGGAGGGCCGATGAGCAGTTCTTC.

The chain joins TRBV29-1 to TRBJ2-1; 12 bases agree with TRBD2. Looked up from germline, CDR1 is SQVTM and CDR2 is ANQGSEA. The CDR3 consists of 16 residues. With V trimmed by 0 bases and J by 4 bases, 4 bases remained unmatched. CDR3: CSVEDRGLAGYNEQFF. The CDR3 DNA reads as TGCAGCGTTGAAGACCGAGGACTAGCGGGGTACAATGAGCAGTTCTTC.

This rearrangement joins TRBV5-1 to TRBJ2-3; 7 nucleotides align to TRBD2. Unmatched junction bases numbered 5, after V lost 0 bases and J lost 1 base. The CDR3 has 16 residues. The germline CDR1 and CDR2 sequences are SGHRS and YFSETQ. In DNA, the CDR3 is TGCGCCAGCAGCTTGGGGCTAGCGGAAGGCACAGATACGCAGTATTTT. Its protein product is CASSLGLAEGTDTQYF.

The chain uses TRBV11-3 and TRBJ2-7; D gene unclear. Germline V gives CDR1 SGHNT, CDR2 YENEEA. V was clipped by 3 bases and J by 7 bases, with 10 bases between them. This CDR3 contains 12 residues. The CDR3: CASSFPQGEQYF. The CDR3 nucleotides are TGTGCCAGCAGCTTTCCCCAAGGAGAGCAGTACTTC.

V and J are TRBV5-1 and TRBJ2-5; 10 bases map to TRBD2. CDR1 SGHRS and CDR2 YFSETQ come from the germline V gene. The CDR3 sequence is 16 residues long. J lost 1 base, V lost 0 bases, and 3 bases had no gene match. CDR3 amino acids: CASSLVASGGQETQYF. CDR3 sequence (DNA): TGCGCCAGCAGCTTGGTGGCTAGCGGGGGCCAAGAGACCCAGTACTTC.

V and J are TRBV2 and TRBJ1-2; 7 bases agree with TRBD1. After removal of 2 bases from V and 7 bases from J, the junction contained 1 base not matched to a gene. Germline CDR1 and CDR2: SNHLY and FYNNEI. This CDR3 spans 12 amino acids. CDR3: CASSETGVGYTF. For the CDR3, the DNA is TGTGCCAGCAGTGAAACAGGGGTTGGCTACACCTTC.

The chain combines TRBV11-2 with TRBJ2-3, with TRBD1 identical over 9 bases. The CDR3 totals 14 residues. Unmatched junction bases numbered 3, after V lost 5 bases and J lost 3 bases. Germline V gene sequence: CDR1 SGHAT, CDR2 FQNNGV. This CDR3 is CASSRDRVTDTQYF. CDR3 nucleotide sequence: TGTGCCAGCAGCAGGGACAGGGTAACAGATACGCAGTATTTT.